This TCR beta chain was found in a study of tissue T cells after allogeneic stem cell transplantation. V trimming: 1 base; J trimming: 2 bases; junction bases outside the gene matches: 0. The CDR3 has 14 residues. The germline CDR1 and CDR2 sequences are SNHLY and FYNGKV (reference sequence). Points on this clone: Its antigen remains unknown. Mouse gene names apply. Read sequence stops 1 residue before the CDR3 end, and the germline J gene provides the missing end.

Stated time point: mouse harvest day 14 after allogeneic transplant. Each mouse received 10^7 T-cell-depleted marrow cells plus 10^6 splenic CD5+ T cells by tail vein. This mouse GVHD model was MHC-mismatched B6 to BALB/c, profiled day 7 or 14. Whole-study results and caveats: Some tissue clones might be persisting host cells; their alloreactivity or antigen specificity was not determined. Few T cell clones were shared across patients, but motif clusters showed tissue-specific shared signatures.

Data came from immunoSEQ multiplex PCR; TCRdb stores just in-frame clones and leaves some out. Of roughly 7,800 clones in the sample, over 30% were seen once. The clonotype originates from a female BALB/c mouse given C57BL/6 T cells with graft-versus-host disease after an allogeneic hematopoietic cell transplant. Sequenced input: skin. This chain joins TRBV3 and TRBJ1-2; 8 nucleotides align to TRBD1. CDR3 bases read: TGTGCCAGCAGCTTAGGACAGGGGAACTCCGACTACACC. It encodes CASSLGQGNSDYT. The full CDR3 sequence reads CASSLGQGNSDYTF.